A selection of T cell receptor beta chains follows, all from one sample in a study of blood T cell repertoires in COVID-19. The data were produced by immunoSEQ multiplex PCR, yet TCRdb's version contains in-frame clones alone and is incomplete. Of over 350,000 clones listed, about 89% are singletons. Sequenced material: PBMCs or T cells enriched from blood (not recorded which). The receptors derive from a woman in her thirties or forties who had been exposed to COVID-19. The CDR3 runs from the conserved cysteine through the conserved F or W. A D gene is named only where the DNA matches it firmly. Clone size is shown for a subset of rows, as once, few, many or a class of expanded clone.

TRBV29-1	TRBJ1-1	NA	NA	CSGIGQLNTEAFF	TGCAGCGGGATAGGACAGCTGAACACTGAAGCTTTCTTT
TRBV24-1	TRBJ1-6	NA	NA	CATSGTPKQWDSPLHF	TGTGCCACCAGTGGGACACCAAAGCAATGGGATTCACCCCTCCACTTT
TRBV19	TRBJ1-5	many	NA	CASRGSGFEGQPQHF	TGTGCCAGTAGAGGGTCGGGGTTCGAGGGCCAGCCCCAGCATTTT
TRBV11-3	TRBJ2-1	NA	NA	CASSNSVGRDYNEQFF	TGTGCCAGCAGCAACTCAGTGGGGCGGGACTACAATGAGCAGTTCTTC
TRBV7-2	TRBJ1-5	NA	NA	CASSIQGNQPQHF	TGTGCCAGCAGCATACAGGGAAATCAGCCCCAGCATTTT
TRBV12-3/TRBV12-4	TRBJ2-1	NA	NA	CASSSQGNNEQFF	TGTGCCAGCAGTTCGCAGGGAAACAATGAGCAGTTCTTC
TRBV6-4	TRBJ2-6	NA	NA	CASYPVRGNSGANVLTF	TGTGCCAGCTACCCTGTACGGGGGAACTCTGGGGCCAACGTCCTGACTTTC
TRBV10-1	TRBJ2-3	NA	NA	CASSESAATQYF	TGCGCCAGCAGTGAGTCCGCGGCAACGCAGTATTTT
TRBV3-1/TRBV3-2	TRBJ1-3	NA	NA	CASSQVPTAQPGNTIYF	TGTGCCAGCAGCCAAGTGCCGACAGCTCAGCCTGGAAACACCATATATTTT
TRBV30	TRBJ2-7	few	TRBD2	CAWSGELAGGSYEQYF	TGTGCCTGGAGTGGGGAACTAGCGGGAGGATCCTACGAGCAGTACTTC
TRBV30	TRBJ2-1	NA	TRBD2	CAWRPSGKINEQFF	TGTGCCTGGAGGCCTAGCGGGAAGATCAATGAGCAGTTCTTC
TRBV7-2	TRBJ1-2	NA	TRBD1	CASSPWTGDYGYTF	TGTGCCAGCAGCCCGTGGACAGGGGACTATGGCTACACCTTC
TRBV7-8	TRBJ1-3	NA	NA	CASSRTLAQGTRGNTIYF	TGTGCCAGCAGCCGAACTTTGGCACAGGGAACTCGTGGAAACACCATATATTTT
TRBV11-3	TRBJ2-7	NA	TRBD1	CASSLADREGEQYF	TGTGCCAGCAGCTTAGCCGACAGGGAAGGCGAGCAGTACTTC
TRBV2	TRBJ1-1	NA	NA	CASMGFGRNTEAFF	TGTGCCAGCATGGGTTTTGGGAGGAACACTGAAGCTTTCTTT
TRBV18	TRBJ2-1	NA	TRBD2	CASSLIGTSGAYNEQFF	TGTGCCAGCTCACTAATAGGGACTAGCGGCGCTTACAATGAGCAGTTCTTC
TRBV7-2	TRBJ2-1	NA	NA	CASSLGFGYNEQFF	TGTGCCAGCAGCTTAGGGTTCGGGTACAATGAGCAGTTCTTC
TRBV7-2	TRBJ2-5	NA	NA	CASSLAAATQETQYF	TGTGCCAGCAGCTTAGCGGCGGCGACCCAAGAGACCCAGTACTTC
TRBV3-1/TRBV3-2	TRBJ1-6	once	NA	CASSQVQGHSPLHF	TGTGCCAGCAGCCAAGTTCAGGGTCATTCACCCCTCCACTTT
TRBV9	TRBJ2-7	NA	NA	CASSVGAGSTNEQYF	TGTGCCAGCAGCGTAGGGGCAGGGTCTACCAACGAGCAGTACTTC
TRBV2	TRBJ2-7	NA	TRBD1	CASSLTGGYEQYF	TGTGCCAGCAGTCTCACAGGGGGCTACGAGCAGTACTTC
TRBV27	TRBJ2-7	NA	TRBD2	CASSPLVAGGSEQYF	TGTGCCAGCAGTCCCTTGGTAGCGGGGGGTTCCGAGCAGTACTTC
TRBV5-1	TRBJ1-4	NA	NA	CASSGLGTSGEKLFF	TGCGCCAGCAGCGGTTTGGGGACATCGGGTGAAAAACTGTTTTTT
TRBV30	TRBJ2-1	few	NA	CAWMRTGGHVNEQFF	TGTGCCTGGATGCGGACCGGAGGGCACGTAAATGAGCAGTTCTTC
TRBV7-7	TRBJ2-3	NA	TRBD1	CASTPRTGCTDTQYF	TGTGCTAGCACCCCCCGGACAGGTTGCACAGATACGCAGTATTTT
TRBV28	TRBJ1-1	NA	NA	CASSYAGNAFF	TGTGCCAGCAGTTACGCGGGGAACGCTTTCTTT
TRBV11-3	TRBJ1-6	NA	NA	CASSLTRGTSYNSPLHF	TGTGCCAGCAGCTTAACCCGAGGTACCTCCTATAATTCACCCCTCCACTTT
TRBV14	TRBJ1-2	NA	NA	CASRATGFYGYTF	TGTGCCAGCAGAGCGACAGGTTTCTATGGCTACACCTTC
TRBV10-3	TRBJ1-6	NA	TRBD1	CAISSTDRGSSPLHF	TGTGCCATCTCCTCGACCGACAGGGGGAGTTCACCCCTCCACTTT
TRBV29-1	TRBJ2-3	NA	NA	CSVPRLEPPTDTQYF	TGCAGCGTTCCTAGACTCGAACCCCCCACAGATACGCAGTATTTT
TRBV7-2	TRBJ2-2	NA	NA	CASSRRGTGNTGELFF	TGTGCCAGCAGTCGCCGGGGGACTGGCAACACCGGGGAGCTGTTTTTT
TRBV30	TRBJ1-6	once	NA	CAWSVGGLSYNSPLHF	TGTGCCTGGAGTGTAGGGGGTCTCTCCTATAATTCACCCCTCCACTTT
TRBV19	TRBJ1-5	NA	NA	CASTNEAYPSDQPQHF	TGTGCCAGCACAAACGAGGCTTACCCCTCCGATCAGCCCCAGCATTTT
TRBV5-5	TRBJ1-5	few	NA	CASSLQPYQPQHF	TGTGCCAGCAGCTTACAGCCCTATCAGCCCCAGCATTTT
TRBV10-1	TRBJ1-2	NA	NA	CASSETGNYGYTF	TGCGCCAGCAGTGAGACGGGAAACTATGGCTACACCTTC
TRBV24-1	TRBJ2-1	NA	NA	CATSSSGGLFEQFF	TGTGCCACCAGTTCCTCTGGGGGGTTGTTTGAGCAGTTCTTC
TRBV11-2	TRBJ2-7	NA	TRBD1	CASKTGRKQYF	TGTGCCAGCAAGACAGGGAGAAAGCAGTACTTC
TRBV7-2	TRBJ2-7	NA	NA	CASSLQQGKSYEQYF	TGTGCCAGCAGCTTACAACAGGGTAAATCCTACGAGCAGTACTTC
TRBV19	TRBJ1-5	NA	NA	CASSISGNQPQHF	TGTGCCAGTAGTATCTCGGGCAATCAGCCCCAGCATTTT
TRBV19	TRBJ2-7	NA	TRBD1	CASSIGTGGHEQYF	TGTGCCAGTAGTATCGGGACAGGGGGGCATGAGCAGTACTTC
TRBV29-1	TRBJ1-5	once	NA	CSVQGGGGGQPQHF	TGCAGCGTTCAAGGAGGCGGGGGAGGTCAGCCCCAGCATTTT